This TCR beta chain was documented in a study of CD8 T cells in ankylosing spondylitis. In making TCR beta libraries, quantitative 5'-RACE with molecular barcodes was used. TCRdb analysed the 5' RACE reads with MiXCR anew, one entry per CDR3 protein. In the table there are around 230,000 distinct CDR3 sequences, over 7% of which are singletons. The study, taken as a whole, reports: Previously reported in reactive arthritis synovial fluid and blood were some of the motif variants. It appeared that ankylosing spondylitis blood was characterized by a TCR beta motif of eight highly homologous variants. Reportedly, matched ankylosing spondylitis synovial fluid was significantly enriched for disease-linked clones.

This clonotype was recorded many times. The antigen is undetermined. Trimming removed 8 bases at V and 5 bases at J, with 12 bases between. Germline values: CDR1 MDHEN, CDR2 SYDVKM. This CDR3 region has 12 residues. Sample: blood, either unsorted or a sorted T cell fraction (not recorded which). This TCR was sampled from a female donor with ankylosing spondylitis or in good health (not recorded which). V gene TRBV28 combines with J gene TRBJ2-5, with D possibly TRBD2 on 6 matching bases. DNA for the CDR3: TGTGCCAGCGGTACGGGGGTTGAGACCCAGTACTTC. Its protein product is CASGTGVETQYF. The full variable domain, completed using reference TRBV28 and TRBJ2-5, is DVKVTQSSRYLVKRTGEKVFLECVQDMDHENMFWYRQDPGLGLRLIYFSYDVKMKEKGDIPEGYSVSREKKERFSLILESASTNQTSMYLCASGTGVETQYFGPGTRLLVL.